These 3 T cell receptor beta chains were sequenced from one sample in a study of control samples from healthy donors and cancer patients. Sequencing was performed with immunoSEQ multiplex PCR; in TCRdb, only in-frame clones are kept and a portion is missing. The data contain approximately 120,000 clones, around nine tenths of them singletons. What was sequenced was blood. These receptors all come from a human donor in good health. The donor label of this sample is uncertain.

V and J are TRBV2 and TRBJ2-2, with D unresolved. With 2 bases removed from V and 1 base from J, the gap between germline ends came to 8 bases. The CDR3 runs to 15 residues. The germline gives CDR1 SNHLY, CDR2 FYNNEI. The CDR3 DNA reads TGTGCCAGCAGTGAAATGGCCGTGAACACCGGGGAGCTGTTTTTT. It codes for CASSEMAVNTGELFF.

The chain employs TRBV11-2 and TRBJ1-5; no clear D. Germline loops: CDR1 SGHAT, CDR2 FQNNGV. This CDR3 is built from 15 residues. The ends were cut back, 3 bases at V and 0 bases at J, with 9 bases in the middle. DNA of the CDR3: TGTGCCAGCAGCTTTGGCGGCAATAGCAATCAGCCCCAGCATTTT. Its translation is CASSFGGNSNQPQHF.

This clone is a singleton in its sample. Distinct nucleotide sequences in the sample also encode this CDR3. V and J are TRBV30 and TRBJ2-7; D is possibly TRBD2 (6 bases). The CDR3 spans 14 residues. From germline, CDR1 is GTSNPN and CDR2 SVGIG (reference sequence). Trimming cost V 0 bases and J 4 bases, with 13 bases left between them. This CDR3 is CAWSVGGGPYEQYF. Written as DNA, the CDR3 is TGTGCCTGGAGTGTCGGGGGAGGTCCTTACGAGCAGTACTTC.